This TCR beta chain was captured in a study of Graves' ophthalmopathy and Graves' hyperthyroidism. Study-level results: Detection in blood was also observed for most expanded thyroid clonotypes above 0.001 frequency. Ophthalmopathy cases were distinguished from stable hyperthyroidism by a 13-signature model, reaching just over 85% sensitivity and 65% to 83% specificity.

This CDR3 has 16 residues. The germline V gene encodes CDR1 SGHAT and CDR2 FQDESV (reference sequence). Trimming cost V 2 bases and J 1 base; bases outside gene matches: 8. RNA transcripts provided the template for amplifying TCR beta CDR3 regions. HTBI primers served in a first-round RT-PCR, which a second-round multiplex PCR followed. In TCRdb, the multiplex PCR reads were re-called with MiXCR into one record per CDR3 protein. Seen here are about 370,000 distinct CDR3 sequences, around 18% observed once, and the top ten hold 1.6%. This clonotype was recorded many times. Its antigen remains unidentified.

The rearrangement links TRBV11-1 to TRBJ2-7, with 7 bases matching TRBD2. The receptor's source is a woman aged 18-29 years with Graves' ophthalmopathy. The sample comprised peripheral blood. The CDR3 region has the DNA TGTGCCAGCAGCTTATTTATGCTAGCGGCATCCTACGAGCAGTACTTC. Protein product: CASSLFMLAASYEQYF.